The 7 T cell receptor beta chains presented below share a single source sample, sequenced in a study of T cells in Graves' hyperthyroidism and ophthalmopathy. TCR beta CDR3 sequences were amplified from RNA transcripts. HTBI primers drove first-round RT-PCR of the TCR CDR3. TCRdb reprocessed the multiplex PCR reads with MiXCR, giving one entry per CDR3 protein. The sample comprises over 250,000 distinct CDR3 sequences, roughly 20% of which are singletons, and roughly 60% rests with the top ten. Source material: blood. These receptors were obtained from a man aged 30 to 39 with Graves' ophthalmopathy.

This clonotype was detected ten times or more. V is TRBV7-8 and J is TRBJ1-5, with TRBD1 matching 8 bases. Germline assignment: CDR1 SGHVS and CDR2 FQNEAQ. The CDR3 consists of 14 residues. Trimming took 5 bases from V and 7 from J; bases not matched to a gene: 7. The CDR3: CASSNNRGEQPQHF. CDR3 nucleotides: TGTGCCAGCAGCAACAACAGGGGGGAGCAGCCCCAGCATTTT. The complete variable domain, with remaining parts taken from reference TRBV7-8 and TRBJ1-5, reads GAGVSQSPRYKVAKRGQDVALRCDPISGHVSLFWYQQALGQGPEFLTYFQNEAQLDKSGLPSDRFFAERPEGSVSTLKIQRTQQEDSAVYLCASSNNRGEQPQHFGDGTRLSIL.

This clonotype has a single count. This rearrangement joins TRBV29-1 to TRBJ1-2; D is undetermined. The germline V and J ends were trimmed by 0 bases and 8 bases, with 13 bases remaining between them. This CDR3 has 13 residues. CDR1 and CDR2 (germline): SQVTM, ANQGSEA. CDR3 loop: CSVEDPMTRGYTF. DNA of the CDR3: TGCAGCGTTGAAGACCCAATGACGCGGGGCTACACCTTC. Filled out from reference TRBV29-1 and TRBJ1-2, the complete variable domain reads SAVISQKPSRDICQRGTSLTIQCQVDSQVTMMFWYRQQPGQSLTLIATANQGSEATYESGFVIDKFPISRPNLTFSTLTVSNMSPEDSSIYLCSVEDPMTRGYTFGSGTRLTVV.

This clonotype came up many times. The chain recombines TRBV30 with TRBJ2-7, with D maybe TRBD2 (6 bases). With 1 base removed from V and 3 bases from J, the gap between germline ends came to 10 bases. The CDR3 has 13 residues. Germline lookup yields CDR1 GTSNPN and CDR2 SVGIG (reference sequence). The CDR3 DNA follows: TGTGCCTGGAGTGACGGGAGAAGCTACGAGCAGTACTTC. Protein product: CAWSDGRSYEQYF. Based on the CDR3 plus reference TRBV30 and TRBJ2-7, the full variable domain is SQTIHQWPATLVQPVGSPLSLECTVEGTSNPNLYWYRQAAGRGLQLLFYSVGIGQISSEVPQNLSASRPQDRQFILSSKKLLLSDSGFYLCAWSDGRSYEQYFGPGTRLTVT.

In its sample, this clonotype was seen a few times. The junction differs from germline at one of its ends, possibly a read error. The chain joins TRBV30 to TRBJ2-2, with 7 bases lining up with TRBD2. In germline, CDR1 is GTSNPN, CDR2 SVGIG (reference sequence). The CDR3 totals 16 residues. The CDR3: CAWSVFGGGNAGELFF. CDR3 sequence (DNA): TGTGCCTGGAGTGTATTTGGGGGGGGGAACGCCGGGGAGCTGTTTTTT. Full variable domain (outside the CDR3, taken from reference TRBV30 and TRBJ2-2): SQTIHQWPATLVQPVGSPLSLECTVEGTSNPNLYWYRQAAGRGLQLLFYSVGIGQISSEVPQNLSASRPQDRQFILSSKKLLLSDSGFYLCAWSVFGGGNAGELFFGEGSRLTVL.

On this clonotype: This could be a read error, since a much larger clone is one nucleotide away. The genes are TRBV12-3 or TRBV12-4 and TRBJ1-6; D is undetermined. CDR3 length: 16 residues. V gave up 5 bases and J gave up 0 bases, with 11 bases separating them. DNA of the CDR3: TGTGCCAGCAGTACAATGGGCATCTCCTATAATTCACCCCTCCACTTT. This codes for CASSTMGISYNSPLHF.

The J gene is TRBJ2-5, the V gene TRBV3-1; 9 bases are shared with TRBD2. Germline V gives CDR1 LGHDT, CDR2 YNNKEL (reference sequence). Losses at the gene ends were 6 bases for V and 1 base for J; bases not matched to a gene: 15. The CDR3 has 18 residues. CDR3 sequence (DNA): TGTGCCAGCAGTCAATTAGGTGAACTAGCGGGTTCCCAAGAGACCCAGTACTTC. Amino acid sequence: CASSQLGELAGSQETQYF.

The chain recombines TRBV7-2 with TRBJ1-4; TRBD1 matches at 7 bases. With 5 bases clipped from V and 4 bases from J, the junction kept 7 bases outside the gene matches. The length of the CDR3 is 15 residues. CDR1 SGHTA and CDR2 FQGNSA come from the germline V gene. The CDR3 region is CASSRYRGYNEKLFF. The CDR3 DNA sequence: TGTGCCAGCAGCAGATACAGGGGATATAATGAAAAACTGTTTTTT.